A single sample gave rise to the 27 T cell receptor beta chains below, sequenced in a study of blood T cell repertoires in COVID-19. Some clones are missing from TCRdb's copy, which holds only in-frame ones; the method was immunoSEQ multiplex PCR. The sample holds about 120,000 clones, around nine tenths seen once. Sequenced input: peripheral blood. Receptors originate from a woman in her 70s who had recovered from COVID-19.

The genes are TRBV19 and TRBJ1-2; weak D call: TRBD1 (6 bases). This CDR3 comprises 14 residues. Per germline, CDR1 LNHDA and CDR2 SQIVND (reference sequence). V was shortened by 5 bases and J by 4 bases, with 14 bases between the two germline ends. CDR3 nucleotide sequence: TGTGCCAGTAGTCCCCAGGACAGCTCCTATGGCTACACCTTC. It codes for CASSPQDSSYGYTF.

The V and J genes are TRBV6-2 or TRBV6-3 and TRBJ2-1, with 7 bases fitting TRBD2. This CDR3 has 15 residues. The germline V gene encodes CDR1 MNHEY and CDR2 SVGEGT. V lost 3 bases to trimming and J lost 3 bases; unmatched junction nucleotides: 5. The CDR3 nucleotides read TGTGCCAGCAGTTATGGGGGGGTTGGCTACAATGAGCAGTTCTTC. Translating gives CASSYGGVGYNEQFF.

V is TRBV30 and J is TRBJ2-3; 10 nucleotides match TRBD2. Germline-derived CDR1 and CDR2 are GTSNPN and SVGIG (reference sequence). CDR3 size: 14 residues. The V and J ends lost 2 bases and 1 base, in that order; junction bases with no gene match: 0. CDR3 DNA sequence: TGTGCCTGGAGTAGCGGGGGGGGCACAGATACGCAGTATTTT. Amino acids: CAWSSGGGTDTQYF.

The chain carries TRBV7-2 and TRBJ2-2; no definite D call. CDR1 and CDR2 from the germline V gene are SGHTA and FQGNSA. The CDR3 has 12 residues. V was shortened by 2 bases and J by 4 bases, with 2 bases between the two germline ends. The CDR3 loop is CASSLRTGELFF. DNA of the CDR3: TGTGCCAGCAGCTTACGCACCGGGGAGCTGTTTTTT.

This clone was seen a single time. The chain joins TRBV18 to TRBJ2-7; 8 bases line up with TRBD1. The junction had 8 bases not matched to a gene; V was cut back by 4 bases and J by 0 bases. CDR3 length: 16 residues. Germline CDR1 and CDR2: KGHSH and LQKENI. The CDR3 nucleotides are TGTGCCAGCTCACAAACAGGGGGGAAACTCTCCTACGAGCAGTACTTC. Protein sequence: CASSQTGGKLSYEQYF.

The CDR3 bases are TGTGCCAGCAGCCAAGATGGGAGGACCTCCTACAATGAGCAGTTCTTC. Its translation is CASSQDGRTSYNEQFF. The chain joins TRBV3-1 (or the pseudogene TRBV3-2) to TRBJ2-1; D perhaps matches TRBD2 (6 bases). Germline CDR1 is LGHDT and CDR2 is YNNKEL (reference sequence). The CDR3 length is 16 residues. V shed 0 bases and J shed 0 bases, with 9 bases lying between them.

Written as DNA, the CDR3 is TGTGCCTGGAGCCACAGGGTCGGGGAGACCCAGTACTTC. This sequence encodes CAWSHRVGETQYF. The gene calls are TRBV30 and TRBJ2-5; D perhaps matches TRBD1 (6 bases). The CDR3 contains 13 residues. Germline V CDR1 and CDR2: GTSNPN, SVGIG (reference sequence). V dropped 3 bases and J dropped 5 bases, with 13 bases sitting between them. Full variable domain (rest looked up from reference TRBV30 and TRBJ2-5): SQTIHQWPATLVQPVGSPLSLECTVEGTSNPNLYWYRQAAGRGLQLLFYSVGIGQISSEVPQNLSASRPQDRQFILSSKKLLLSDSGFYLCAWSHRVGETQYFGPGTRLLVL.

V usage is TRBV4-3 and J usage is TRBJ2-1; maybe TRBD2 (6 bases). Trimming cost V 0 bases and J 4 bases, with 16 bases left between them. The CDR3 sequence is 17 residues long. CDR1 and CDR2 (germline): LGHNA, YSLEER. For the CDR3, the DNA is TGCGCCAGCAGCCAAGATCGGATTAGCGGAGAATACAATGAGCAGTTCTTC. This codes for CASSQDRISGEYNEQFF.

V gene TRBV7-2 combines with J gene TRBJ2-1; D remains ambiguous. This CDR3 is built from 16 residues. Trimming removed 1 base from V and 0 bases from J, with 10 bases in between. Germline V lookup: CDR1 SGHTA, CDR2 FQGNSA. CDR3 DNA sequence: TGTGCCAGCAGCTTAGAGCAACCAAGCTCCTACAATGAGCAGTTCTTC. This encodes CASSLEQPSSYNEQFF.

The CDR3 DNA sequence: TGTGCCAGCAGCGTAGAAGCGGGACTCCCACGGATCGTGCAGTTCTTC. Protein: CASSVEAGLPRIVQFF. This chain joins TRBV9 and TRBJ2-1, with TRBD2 matching 7 bases. V lost 0 bases, J lost 12 bases, and 15 bases stayed unmatched. Per germline, CDR1 SGDLS and CDR2 YYNGEE. The CDR3 consists of 16 residues.

The chain links TRBV11-3 to TRBJ2-3, with D tentatively TRBD2 (5 bases). CDR3 size: 16 residues. Germline V gene data show CDR1 as SGHNT and CDR2 as YENEEA. Between the trimmed V and J ends, which lost 0 bases and 1 base, there was a span of 11 bases. CDR3 residues: CASSLDPRRGTDTQYF. Written as DNA, the CDR3 is TGTGCCAGCAGCTTAGATCCCCGGCGGGGCACAGATACGCAGTATTTT.

The chain couples TRBV10-2 to TRBJ1-4, with D tentatively TRBD1 (6 bases). The V gene lost 8 bases and the J gene lost 3 bases, with 19 bases spanning the gap. From germline, CDR1 is WSHSY and CDR2 SAAADI. The CDR3 has 16 residues. CDR3 in DNA: TGCGCCAGCGGTAGGAACCGACAGGTCCCTAATGAAAAACTGTTTTTT. Translation: CASGRNRQVPNEKLFF.

This clone was observed a few times. The chain recombines TRBV28 with TRBJ2-1; perhaps TRBD2 as D (7 bases). Trimming took off 6 bases at V and 4 bases at J, with 16 bases between the two ends. The germline V gene has CDR1 MDHEN and CDR2 SYDVKM. The CDR3 loop spans 15 amino acids. CDR3 sequence reads: CASRGGGGGYNEQFF. The CDR3 DNA reads as TGTGCCAGCAGGGGTGGGGGAGGGGGATACAATGAGCAGTTCTTC. Filled out from reference TRBV28 and TRBJ2-1, the complete variable domain reads DVKVTQSSRYLVKRTGEKVFLECVQDMDHENMFWYRQDPGLGLRLIYFSYDVKMKEKGDIPEGYSVSREKKERFSLILESASTNQTSMYLCASRGGGGGYNEQFFGPGTRLTVL.

J is TRBJ2-3 and V is TRBV21-1; the table assigns TRBD2, which was not confirmed against the DNA. TRBV21-1 is deemed a pseudogene. This CDR3 region has 13 residues. DNA for the CDR3: TGTGCCATCCTAGCGGGGCCGTCAGATACGCAGTATTTT. This encodes CAILAGPSDTQYF.

This clone appeared a single time. The rearrangement uses TRBV23-1 and TRBJ2-7; no firm D call. TRBV23-1 is classed as an ORF, of uncertain function. Trimming removed 8 bases at V and 1 base at J, with 12 bases between. This CDR3 is built from 13 residues. DNA of the CDR3: TGCGCCAGCGATACTGACGGGTCCTACGAGCAGTACTTC. Its protein is CASDTDGSYEQYF.

The chain combines TRBV24-1 with TRBJ2-1; 15 bases are a match to TRBD2. Germline V gives CDR1 KGHDR, CDR2 SFDVKD. V gave up 4 bases and J gave up 8 bases; unmatched junction bases: 8. The length of the CDR3 is 17 residues. In nucleotides, the CDR3 is TGTGCCACCAGTGACCACCGGACTAGCGGGGGGGCCTATGAGCAGTTCTTC. Protein: CATSDHRTSGGAYEQFF.

J is TRBJ2-5 and V is TRBV5-4; D is possibly TRBD2 (7 bases). The CDR3 loop spans 14 amino acids. Germline values: CDR1 SGHNT, CDR2 YYREEE (reference sequence). V was cut by 4 bases and J by 5 bases, with 15 bases left in between. CDR3 amino acids: CASSKGGGRETQYF. As DNA, the CDR3 is TGTGCCAGCAGCAAGGGGGGGGGCCGCGAGACCCAGTACTTC. The full variable domain, with the rest looked up from reference TRBV5-4 and TRBJ2-5, is ETGVTQSPTHLIKTRGQQVTLRCSSQSGHNTVSWYQQALGQGPQFIFQYYREEENGRGNFPPRFSGLQFPNYSSELNVNALELDDSALYLCASSKGGGRETQYFGPGTRLLVL.

This clone was found once. The J gene is TRBJ1-2, the V gene TRBV6-5; D possibly corresponds to TRBD1 (6 bases). Germline CDR1 and CDR2: MNHEY and SVGAGI. Trimming stripped 0 bases from V and 7 bases from J, with 15 bases between. The CDR3 loop spans 15 amino acids. CDR3 residues: CASSYSRGGDGGYTF. In nucleotides, the CDR3 is TGTGCCAGCAGTTACTCGAGAGGGGGAGATGGTGGCTACACCTTC.

The chain links TRBV29-1 to TRBJ1-1; D uncertain. The length of the CDR3 is 14 residues. The germline CDR1 and CDR2 sequences are SQVTM and ANQGSEA. V dropped 6 bases and J dropped 4 bases, with 18 bases sitting between them. CDR3: CSVERVSGGTEAFF. CDR3 sequence (DNA): TGCAGCGTAGAAAGGGTATCGGGAGGCACTGAAGCTTTCTTT.

This clone occurred once. V and J are TRBV7-2 and TRBJ1-2; no clear D. In germline, CDR1 is SGHTA, CDR2 FQGNSA. Trimming left V 1 base short and J 0 bases short, with 6 bases between. The CDR3 sequence is 14 residues long. This CDR3 is CASSLVGTNYGYTF. CDR3 coding DNA: TGTGCCAGCAGCTTAGTGGGCACTAACTATGGCTACACCTTC.

This chain connects TRBV10-3 to TRBJ1-1, with D maybe TRBD1 (6 bases). This CDR3 contains 17 residues. Trimming shortened V by 4 bases and J by 2 bases, and 20 bases separated the two germline ends. CDR1 is ENHRY and CDR2 is SYGVKD in the germline V gene. This chain's CDR3 is CAISGVGGREPNTEAFF. The CDR3 DNA follows: TGTGCCATCAGTGGAGTGGGGGGGCGAGAACCAAACACTGAAGCTTTCTTT.

The V and J genes are TRBV6-2 or TRBV6-3 and TRBJ2-7; no reliable D call. There are 14 residues in the CDR3. V was clipped by 2 bases and J by 2 bases, with 10 bases between them. CDR1 is MNHEY, CDR2 SVGEGT, per germline. In DNA, the CDR3 is TGTGCCAGCAGTTACCGAGCGCGCACCTACGAGCAGTACTTC. This codes for CASSYRARTYEQYF.

V gene TRBV11-3 combines with J gene TRBJ2-3; TRBD1 matches 9 bases. The CDR3 has 13 residues. Germline assignment: CDR1 SGHNT and CDR2 YENEEA. Unmatched junction bases numbered 4, after V lost 4 bases and J lost 8 bases. CDR3 sequence reads: CASSSRQGGTQYF. Written as DNA, the CDR3 is TGTGCCAGCAGCTCGAGACAGGGGGGTACGCAGTATTTT.

The V gene is TRBV2, the J gene TRBJ2-7; 11 bases agree with TRBD1. The CDR3 is made up of 17 amino acids. Germline trimming cut 7 bases from V and 5 bases from J; bases unmatched to any gene: 16. Germline V gene data show CDR1 as SNHLY and CDR2 as FYNNEI. The CDR3 DNA follows: TGTGCCAGCATTCCGACCCTGGACAGGGGGCGCGGGGACGAGCAGTACTTC. Its translation: CASIPTLDRGRGDEQYF.

V is TRBV6-6 and J is TRBJ2-1, with TRBD2 matching over 7 bases. This CDR3 is built from 15 residues. Per germline, CDR1 MNHNY and CDR2 SVGAGI (reference sequence). The V and J ends lost 6 bases and 9 bases, in that order; junction bases with no gene match: 14. For the CDR3, the DNA is TGTGCCAGCAGACAGACTAGCAGTTTCTATGGTGAGCAGTTCTTC. It translates to CASRQTSSFYGEQFF.

V gene TRBV6-2 or TRBV6-3 combines with J gene TRBJ1-2; TRBD1 agrees at 7 bases. This CDR3 has 12 amino acids. Germline V lookup: CDR1 MNHEY, CDR2 SVGEGT. With 5 bases clipped from V and 8 bases from J, the junction kept 5 bases outside the gene matches. The CDR3 nucleotides read TGTGCCAGCAGTGCAGGGGGTTGGGGCTACACCTTC. Amino acids: CASSAGGWGYTF.

This clone showed up just once. The V gene is TRBV18, the J gene TRBJ1-4; D ambiguous. The germline V gene encodes CDR1 KGHSH and CDR2 LQKENI. The CDR3 runs 14 residues. V lost 6 bases and J lost 4, with 12 bases in between. The CDR3 coding sequence is TGTGCCAGCTCGCCAGGAGGGAGTAATGAAAAACTGTTTTTT. Protein product: CASSPGGSNEKLFF.